These 32 T cell receptor beta chains were all obtained from the same sample, sequenced in a study of blood T cell repertoires in COVID-19 (TCRdb year 2020). The library was obtained by the immunoSEQ multiplex PCR assay. This is the immuneACCESS table as TCRdb keeps it, with only in-frame sequences that have V and J called. A part of the clones is gone; compared with another copy, unresolved V genes explain less than half, and the rest is unexplained. For this sample the table gives 240,000 or so clones, of which about four fifths were detected only once. The ten largest clones take up roughly 2% of the sample. The sequenced sample was peripheral blood. These receptors were obtained from a man in his thirties or forties who had recovered from COVID-19.

V gene TRBV4-1 combines with J gene TRBJ1-1, with TRBD1 identical over 9 bases. This CDR3 region has 15 residues. Per the germline V gene, CDR1 is MGHRA and CDR2 is YSYEKL. V was pared by 4 bases and J by 2 bases, with 5 bases of the junction left unmatched. The CDR3 nucleotides are TGCGCCAGCAGCCCACAGGGGGCGCGTAACACTGAAGCTTTCTTT. It is translated as CASSPQGARNTEAFF.

As for this clone: Its ends do not fully match the called genes, so a read error is possible. The chain couples TRBV11-3 to TRBJ1-2; perhaps TRBD1 as D (6 bases). Germline V CDR1 and CDR2: SGHNT, YENEEA. The CDR3 runs 12 residues. The DNA for the CDR3 is TGTGCCAGCAGCTCCACAGGGTGGGGGATGGCCTTC. This translates into CASSSTGWGMAF. Supplemented by reference TRBV11-3 and TRBJ1-2, the full variable domain reads EAGVVQSPRYKIIEKKQPVAFWCNPISGHNTLYWYLQNLGQGPELLIRYENEEAVDDSQLPKDRFSAERLKGVDSTLKIQPAELGDSAVYLCASSSTGWGMAFGSGTRLTVV.

The gene calls are TRBV7-2 and TRBJ1-1, with 7 bases identical to TRBD1. The V and J ends lost 6 bases and 0 bases, in that order; junction bases with no gene match: 1. Per germline, CDR1 SGHTA and CDR2 FQGNSA. The CDR3 is made up of 13 amino acids. This chain's CDR3 is CASRTGMNTEAFF. As DNA, the CDR3 is TGTGCCAGCAGGACAGGGATGAACACTGAAGCTTTCTTT.

This chain uses TRBV7-8 with TRBJ2-3, with 9 bases fitting TRBD2. This CDR3 has 16 residues. The V gene end was trimmed by 5 bases and the J gene end by 8 bases; junction bases not matched to a gene: 14. Germline V gene data show CDR1 as SGHVS and CDR2 as FQNEAQ. The CDR3 reads CASSRSGGPTSGTQYF. The CDR3 nucleotides are TGTGCCAGCAGCCGTAGCGGGGGCCCCACCTCGGGTACGCAGTATTTT.

The chain links TRBV4-1 to TRBJ2-1, with 9 nucleotides matching TRBD2. Trimming cost V 3 bases and J 8 bases; bases outside gene matches: 11. The CDR3 is 16 amino acids. Per germline, CDR1 MGHRA and CDR2 YSYEKL. CDR3 DNA: TGCGCCAGCAGCCAGCTTGGGCGGGGGGGCTCGGATGAGCAGTTCTTC. It translates to CASSQLGRGGSDEQFF.

The sample holds many counts of this clone. The CDR3 bases are TGTGCCAGCAGCTTGCTGGGACAGGTTGATGAAAAACTGTTTTTT. This sequence encodes CASSLLGQVDEKLFF. The chain uses TRBV5-4 and TRBJ1-4; 8 bases agree with TRBD1. Germline V gene lookup returns CDR1 SGHNT and CDR2 YYREEE (reference sequence). There are 15 residues in the CDR3. V was clipped by 1 base and J by 6 bases; unmatched bases: 5. Full variable domain (rest looked up from reference TRBV5-4 and TRBJ1-4): ETGVTQSPTHLIKTRGQQVTLRCSSQSGHNTVSWYQQALGQGPQFIFQYYREEENGRGNFPPRFSGLQFPNYSSELNVNALELDDSALYLCASSLLGQVDEKLFFGSGTQLSVL.

This chain uses TRBV4-1 with TRBJ1-1; D perhaps matches TRBD1 (6 bases). The CDR3 covers 13 residues. Germline lookup yields CDR1 MGHRA and CDR2 YSYEKL. Deletions cut 0 bases from V and 9 bases from J, with 11 bases between. In DNA, the CDR3 is TGCGCCAGCAGCCAAGAGGGGGACAAGCAAGCTTTCTTT. This encodes CASSQEGDKQAFF.

This chain links TRBV2 with TRBJ2-7; D uncertain. V was pared by 4 bases and J by 4 bases, with 14 bases between. This CDR3 comprises 14 residues. From germline, CDR1 is SNHLY and CDR2 FYNNEI. CDR3 nucleotides: TGTGCCAGCAGTGTCCCGCTGGCCGGGTACGAGCAGTACTTC. It translates to CASSVPLAGYEQYF.

This clone turned up a few times. This chain joins TRBV19 and TRBJ1-3; D is ambiguous. Trimming took 7 bases from V and 2 from J, leaving 9 bases between them. Germline V gene data show CDR1 as LNHDA and CDR2 as SQIVND (reference sequence). CDR3 length: 13 residues. The CDR3 region has the DNA TGTGCCAGTAACGGGTTCGCTGGAAACACCATATATTTT. Its translation: CASNGFAGNTIYF.

V usage is TRBV3-1 (or the pseudogene TRBV3-2) and J usage is TRBJ1-6; D gene uncertain. The V gene's germline CDR1 is LGHDT and CDR2 YNNKEL (reference sequence). Trimming removed 3 bases from V and 9 bases from J, with 9 bases in between. The CDR3 length is 13 residues. CDR3 coding DNA: TGTGCCAGCAGCCAGTTGTCGGGTTCACCCCTCCACTTT. Translated, it gives CASSQLSGSPLHF.

J is TRBJ1-2 and V is TRBV15, with 8 bases aligning to TRBD1. After removal of 7 bases from V and 5 bases from J, the junction contained 9 bases not matched to a gene. Germline CDR1 LNHNV, CDR2 YYDKDF (reference sequence). This CDR3 has 14 amino acids. The CDR3 loop is CATKPGGASYGYTF. The CDR3 bases are TGTGCCACCAAGCCAGGGGGCGCGTCGTATGGCTACACCTTC.

This chain uses TRBV4-1 with TRBJ2-3; possibly TRBD2 for D (5 bases). The CDR3 runs to 14 residues. Looked up from germline, CDR1 is MGHRA and CDR2 is YSYEKL. V lost 4 bases and J 1 base, leaving 9 bases between the germline ends. The DNA for the CDR3 is TGCGCCAGCAGCCGCGGACTTGGCACAGATACGCAGTATTTT. Translating gives CASSRGLGTDTQYF.

In the case of this clone: At the DNA level, this CDR3 is encoded by other sequences in the same sample as well. The gene calls are TRBV5-1 and TRBJ1-6; maybe TRBD1 (6 bases). The CDR3 totals 14 residues. CDR1 is SGHRS, CDR2 YFSETQ, per germline. The V end was cut by 0 bases, the J end by 7 bases, with 8 bases between. This CDR3 is CASSLAGENSPLHF. The CDR3 DNA is TGCGCCAGCAGCTTGGCAGGGGAGAATTCACCCCTCCACTTT.

The chain joins TRBV4-1 to TRBJ1-4; D uncertain. V lost 0 bases and J 8 bases, leaving 13 bases between the germline ends. This CDR3 comprises 15 residues. Germline values: CDR1 MGHRA, CDR2 YSYEKL. In nucleotides, the CDR3 is TGCGCCAGCAGCCAAGAGAGGAACCGGCTGGAAAAACTGTTTTTT. Translating it yields CASSQERNRLEKLFF.

The genes are TRBV5-8 and TRBJ2-7; TRBD1 matches at 8 bases. The CDR3 runs to 13 residues. V lost 6 bases, J lost 5 bases, and 7 bases stayed unmatched. The germline V gene has CDR1 SGHTS and CDR2 YDEGEE. The chain's CDR3 is CASTPDRVHEQYF. In nucleotides, the CDR3 is TGTGCCAGCACCCCGGACAGGGTCCACGAGCAGTACTTC.

The chain combines TRBV3-1 (or the pseudogene TRBV3-2) with TRBJ2-1, with 7 bases identical to TRBD2. In germline, CDR1 is LGHDT, CDR2 YNNKEL (reference sequence). CDR3 length equals 12 residues. V trimming: 4 bases; J trimming: 10 bases; junction bases outside the gene matches: 4. The CDR3 DNA is TGTGCCAGCAGCCGAGCGGGGCGGGAGCAGTTCTTC. Encoded protein: CASSRAGREQFF.

The chain links TRBV6-5 to TRBJ1-3, with TRBD1 matching over 7 bases. With 6 bases clipped from V and 0 bases from J, the junction kept 5 bases outside the gene matches. Germline-derived CDR1 and CDR2 are MNHEY and SVGAGI. The CDR3 totals 15 residues. CDR3 protein: CASRPGTASGNTIYF. As DNA, the CDR3 is TGTGCCAGCAGACCGGGGACAGCCTCTGGAAACACCATATATTTT.

This clone was observed a single time. The V and J genes are TRBV28 and TRBJ1-6, with 8 bases identical to TRBD1. Germline loops: CDR1 MDHEN, CDR2 SYDVKM. Trimming took 5 bases from V and 9 from J; bases not matched to a gene: 12. The CDR3 length is 16 residues. The CDR3 region is CASSPTGDVVVSPLHF. CDR3 DNA: TGTGCCAGCAGTCCGACAGGGGACGTAGTGGTTTCACCCCTCCACTTT.

This clone was found a few times. V is TRBV19 and J is TRBJ2-7; TRBD1 aligns across 7 bases. The CDR3 is 15 amino acids. V shed 4 bases, J shed 2 bases, and the junction held 8 bases outside the gene matches. Germline lookup yields CDR1 LNHDA and CDR2 SQIVND (reference sequence). The CDR3 protein is CASSKQGTATYEQYF. The CDR3 DNA reads TGTGCCAGTAGTAAACAAGGGACAGCGACCTACGAGCAGTACTTC. Filled out from reference TRBV19 and TRBJ2-7, the complete variable domain reads DGGITQSPKYLFRKEGQNVTLSCEQNLNHDAMYWYRQDPGQGLRLIYYSQIVNDFQKGDIAEGYSVSREKKESFPLTVTSAQKNPTAFYLCASSKQGTATYEQYFGPGTRLTVT.

The J gene is TRBJ2-1, the V gene TRBV19; 12 bases match TRBD2. Trimming took 5 bases from V and 4 from J; bases not matched to a gene: 15. Germline V gives CDR1 LNHDA, CDR2 SQIVND (reference sequence). This CDR3 contains 19 residues. In DNA form, the CDR3 reads TGTGCCAGTAGTTCCGAGGGACTAGCGGGTTCACCTCCGTACAATGAGCAGTTCTTC. This translates into CASSSEGLAGSPPYNEQFF.

This clone was detected a few times. The chain has TRBV7-2 and TRBJ2-7; the D gene is possibly TRBD1 (8 bases). V was clipped by 5 bases and J by 0 bases, with 14 bases between them. Germline-derived CDR1 and CDR2 are SGHTA and FQGNSA. There are 15 residues in the CDR3. CDR3: CASSLTGGGSYEQYV. CDR3 coding DNA: TGTGCCAGCAGCCTCACAGGGGGGGGCTCCTACGAGCAGTACGTC.

The chain employs TRBV19 and TRBJ2-7, with D uncertain. Trimming stripped 4 bases from V and 2 bases from J, with 9 bases between. The CDR3 runs 13 residues. The V gene's germline CDR1 is LNHDA and CDR2 SQIVND (reference sequence). CDR3 sequence reads: CASSKDLTYEQYF. The CDR3, as DNA: TGTGCCAGTAGTAAAGACCTAACCTACGAGCAGTACTTC.

The chain is built from TRBV7-3 and TRBJ1-1; D gene uncertain. The V end lost 5 bases, the J end lost 2 bases, and 9 bases lay between the germline ends. CDR1 SGHTA and CDR2 FQGTGA come from the germline V gene. This CDR3 is built from 13 residues. The CDR3 spells CASSVSQNTEAFF. The DNA of the CDR3 is TGTGCCAGCAGCGTAAGTCAAAACACTGAAGCTTTCTTT.

The chain joins TRBV6-4 to TRBJ2-7, with 9 bases lining up with TRBD2. The CDR3 is made up of 15 amino acids. Germline V lookup: CDR1 MRHNA, CDR2 SNTAGT. V lost 8 bases and J lost 3; bases outside the gene matches: 11. The CDR3 loop is CASEDSAGGIYEQYV. The CDR3 DNA is TGTGCCAGCGAGGACTCAGCGGGGGGCATCTACGAGCAGTACGTC.

This clone was found once. V gene TRBV4-1 combines with J gene TRBJ2-3, with a weak D call TRBD2 (6 bases). In germline, CDR1 is MGHRA, CDR2 YSYEKL. The CDR3 runs to 15 residues. V was shortened by 0 bases and J by 2 bases, with 9 bases between the two germline ends. The CDR3 nucleotides read TGCGCCAGCAGCCAAGAACGGGGGACCACAGATACGCAGTATTTT. This translates into CASSQERGTTDTQYF.

The chain couples TRBV3-1 (or the pseudogene TRBV3-2) to TRBJ1-1; 10 nucleotides match TRBD1. CDR1 and CDR2 (germline): LGHDT, YNNKEL (reference sequence). V dropped 6 bases and J dropped 3; count of bases not matched to a gene: 1. The CDR3 is 13 amino acids. As DNA, the CDR3 is TGTGCCAGCAGGACAGGGGGCGACACTGAAGCTTTCTTT. It is translated as CASRTGGDTEAFF.

This clone occurred once. The chain combines TRBV5-1 with TRBJ2-1; 7 bases match TRBD1. Trimming at V came to 4 bases and at J to 8 bases, leaving 9 bases not matched to a gene. CDR3 size: 14 residues. Germline values: CDR1 SGHRS, CDR2 YFSETQ. The CDR3 DNA follows: TGCGCCAGCAGCATCGCGAGGGGGCGGTATGAGCAGTTCTTC. It translates to CASSIARGRYEQFF.

This clone was recorded once. The chain joins TRBV12-3 or TRBV12-4 to TRBJ2-5; 8 bases align to TRBD2. This CDR3 spans 13 amino acids. Trimming took 6 bases from V and 4 from J; bases not matched to a gene: 4. The CDR3 loop is CASSPGGRETQYF. CDR3 bases: TGTGCCAGCAGCCCGGGGGGGCGAGAGACCCAGTACTTC.

The chain's CDR3 is CASSLDGSSGANVLTF. CDR3 sequence (DNA): TGTGCCAGCAGCCTCGATGGGAGCTCTGGGGCCAACGTCCTGACTTTC. The V and J genes are TRBV4-2 and TRBJ2-6; tentatively, D is TRBD2 (5 bases). The CDR3 contains 16 residues. CDR1 and CDR2 (germline): LGHNA, YNFKEQ. V was cut by 4 bases and J by 0 bases, with 10 bases left in between.

There are a few counts of this clone. The V gene is TRBV7-8, the J gene TRBJ2-5; TRBD2 aligns across 12 bases. The ends lost 4 bases at V and 4 bases at J; junction bases unmatched: 16. Germline lookup yields CDR1 SGHVS and CDR2 FQNEAQ. The CDR3 covers 19 residues. The CDR3 loop is CASSSVRTSGGTPRETQYF. In DNA, the CDR3 is TGTGCCAGCAGCTCCGTTCGCACTAGCGGGGGGACCCCCCGAGAGACCCAGTACTTC.

This sequence joins TRBV11-2 and TRBJ2-1, with D maybe TRBD1 (7 bases). The CDR3 runs to 13 residues. V gave up 3 bases and J gave up 9 bases, with 12 bases separating them. The germline V gene has CDR1 SGHAT and CDR2 FQNNGV. CDR3 sequence (DNA): TGTGCCAGCAGCTTGCAGGGGGGTGTTGAGCAGTTCTTC. This gives the protein CASSLQGGVEQFF.

The genes are TRBV7-7 and TRBJ2-5, with TRBD1 identical over 7 bases. V shed 4 bases, J shed 2 bases, and the junction held 1 base outside the gene matches. Germline V CDR1 and CDR2: SSHAT, FNYEAQ (reference sequence). The CDR3 runs 13 residues. CDR3 sequence reads: CASSSDRQETQYF. DNA of the CDR3: TGTGCCAGCAGCTCGGACAGGCAAGAGACCCAGTACTTC.